The 18 T cell receptor beta chains presented below share a single source sample, sequenced in a study of preoperative IRX-2 immunotherapy in early breast cancer. Treatment reported: preoperative locoregional IRX-2 cytokine immunotherapy. Libraries were prepared by immunoSEQ multiplex PCR; TCRdb keeps only in-frame clonotypes and omits some of them. The repertoire includes roughly 93,000 clones, about nine tenths of them detected once, and roughly 1.9% sits in the top ten. Specimen: tumor tissue, collected after IRX-2 immunotherapy. The receptor set was obtained from a human donor with breast cancer.

This clone has only one observation. The chain combines TRBV10-1 with TRBJ2-1; TRBD2 agrees at 7 bases. CDR3 length: 16 amino acids. With V trimmed by 2 bases and J by 1 base, 5 bases remained unmatched. Germline loops: CDR1 WNHNN, CDR2 SYGVQD (reference sequence). The CDR3 reads CASSEAGASSYNEQFF. Here the CDR3 DNA reads TGCGCCAGCAGTGAGGCGGGAGCTAGTTCCTACAATGAGCAGTTCTTC.

The J gene is TRBJ2-7, the V gene TRBV28, with no clear D. CDR1 and CDR2 (germline): MDHEN, SYDVKM. The CDR3 totals 13 residues. The germline V and J ends were trimmed by 7 bases and 7 bases, with 17 bases remaining between them. For the CDR3, the DNA is TGTGCCAGCATTCTCTCGCCTCCTCGGGAGCAGTACTTC. Translated: CASILSPPREQYF. Full variable domain (rest looked up from reference TRBV28 and TRBJ2-7): DVKVTQSSRYLVKRTGEKVFLECVQDMDHENMFWYRQDPGLGLRLIYFSYDVKMKEKGDIPEGYSVSREKKERFSLILESASTNQTSMYLCASILSPPREQYFGPGTRLTVT.

The V call is TRBV7-6, the J call TRBJ2-3; 10 positions agree with TRBD1. Germline V lookup: CDR1 SGHVS, CDR2 FNYEAQ. The CDR3 is 15 residues long. The V segment lost 5 bases and the J segment 3 bases; nucleotides outside the gene matches: 5. The CDR3 region has the DNA TGTGCCAGCAGCACCGGGACAGGGGTTACAGATACGCAGTATTTT. Protein sequence: CASSTGTGVTDTQYF.

This rearrangement joins TRBV1 to TRBJ1-5; the table assigns TRBD1, which was not confirmed against the DNA. TRBV1 is noted as a pseudogene. The CDR3 runs to 17 residues. The CDR3 DNA sequence: TGCGCCAGCAGCCAACCGATGGGGACAGGCGGCAATCAGCCCCAGCATTTT. It encodes CASSQPMGTGGNQPQHF.

V and J are TRBV9 and TRBJ1-2; the match to TRBD1 covers 7 bases. The CDR3 consists of 17 residues. J gave up 0 bases and V 2 bases, and 10 bases lay outside the gene matches. Germline CDR1 SGDLS, CDR2 YYNGEE. CDR3 sequence reads: CASSVRSWDSSNYGYTF. In DNA form, the CDR3 reads TGTGCCAGCAGCGTCCGTTCGTGGGACAGCTCTAACTATGGCTACACCTTC.

This CDR3 reads CSVEVDSNQPQHF. For the CDR3, the DNA is TGCAGCGTTGAGGTTGATAGCAATCAGCCCCAGCATTTT. This sequence joins TRBV29-1 and TRBJ1-5; D unclear. The CDR3 runs to 13 residues. The germline V and J ends were trimmed by 3 bases and 0 bases, with 6 bases remaining between them. Germline CDR1 SQVTM, CDR2 ANQGSEA.

The table lists this clone with a few counts. J is TRBJ1-4 and V is TRBV7-7, with a possible D match to TRBD1 (6 bases). Germline-derived CDR1 and CDR2 are SSHAT and FNYEAQ (reference sequence). V lost 5 bases and J lost 3, with 16 bases in between. The CDR3 length is 16 residues. CDR3 sequence reads: CASSQGRGAANEKLFF. CDR3 DNA sequence: TGTGCCAGCAGCCAAGGCCGGGGGGCGGCTAATGAAAAACTGTTTTTT.

The V gene is TRBV10-1, the J gene TRBJ2-7; 9 nucleotides agree with TRBD1. This CDR3 spans 11 amino acids. After removal of 11 bases from V and 7 bases from J, the junction contained 6 bases not matched to a gene. CDR1 is WNHNN and CDR2 is SYGVQD in the germline V gene (reference sequence). Here the CDR3 reads CAETTGGEQYF. The CDR3 DNA sequence: TGCGCCGAAACGACAGGGGGGGAGCAGTACTTC.

This clone was detected a few times. This sequence joins TRBV6-8 and TRBJ2-2, with D tentatively TRBD1 (6 bases). From germline, CDR1 is MNHGY and CDR2 SAAAGT. This CDR3 comprises 15 residues. Trimming removed 4 bases at V and 0 bases at J, with 9 bases between. CDR3 sequence: CASSWDTANTGELFF. The CDR3, as DNA: TGTGCCAGCAGTTGGGACACCGCGAACACCGGGGAGCTGTTTTTT.

This chain connects TRBV19 to TRBJ1-5; D is uncertain. V dropped 3 bases and J dropped 4 bases, with 10 bases sitting between them. There are 14 residues in the CDR3. The germline V gene has CDR1 LNHDA and CDR2 SQIVND (reference sequence). The CDR3 region has the DNA TGTGCCAGTAGTATTTGGTCGGCTAATCAGCCCCAGCATTTT. Translating gives CASSIWSANQPQHF.

This clone came up a few times. The rearrangement uses TRBV6-8 and TRBJ1-3, with D possibly TRBD1 on 6 matching bases. Trimming removed 7 bases from V and 0 bases from J, with 10 bases in between. This CDR3 region has 14 residues. Per the germline V gene, CDR1 is MNHGY and CDR2 is SAAAGT. The CDR3 reads CASTRDISGNTIYF. In DNA form, the CDR3 reads TGTGCCAGCACCCGGGACATCTCTGGAAACACCATATATTTT.

The DNA of the CDR3 is TGTGCCAGCAGTTTCCTCTCCGGGGCTGCTGGGGCCAACGTCCTGACTTTC. Translated, it gives CASSFLSGAAGANVLTF. The chain has TRBV22-1 and TRBJ2-6. TRBV22-1 is annotated as a pseudogene. CDR3 size: 17 residues.

This clone was observed a few times. The chain links TRBV11-3 to TRBJ1-6, with 8 positions matching TRBD1. Germline lookup yields CDR1 SGHNT and CDR2 YENEEA. Trimming removed 1 base from V and 9 bases from J; junction bases left unmatched: 5. The CDR3 has 15 residues. The CDR3 bases are TGTGCCAGCAGCTTAGGGCAGGGGGCTTCTTCACCCCTCCACTTT. Its translation: CASSLGQGASSPLHF.

V is TRBV19 and J is TRBJ1-4; maybe TRBD1 (5 bases). The CDR3 is made up of 13 amino acids. The V gene lost 10 bases and the J gene lost 8 bases, with 17 bases spanning the gap. From germline, CDR1 is LNHDA and CDR2 SQIVND (reference sequence). The CDR3 sequence: CATQDNRGEKLFF. The CDR3 nucleotides read TGTGCCACACAGGATAACCGAGGGGAAAAACTGTTTTTT.

V is TRBV19 and J is TRBJ1-5, with a possible D match to TRBD1 (5 bases). V was shortened by 1 base and J by 5 bases, with 15 bases between the two germline ends. The CDR3 runs 16 residues. Germline V gene sequence: CDR1 LNHDA, CDR2 SQIVND (reference sequence). The CDR3 DNA sequence: TGTGCCAGTAGTATAGGGGGGTCCCGAAGGGATCAGCCCCAGCATTTT. It yields the protein CASSIGGSRRDQPQHF.

The rearrangement links TRBV5-1 to TRBJ1-4, with a possible D match to TRBD1 (5 bases). Germline V gene lookup returns CDR1 SGHRS and CDR2 YFSETQ. The CDR3 covers 14 residues. The V end was cut by 2 bases, the J end by 7 bases, with 12 bases between. CDR3 nucleotide sequence: TGCGCCAGCAGCTTATCAGGGTCAAGTGAAAAACTGTTTTTT. This encodes CASSLSGSSEKLFF.

The genes are TRBV29-1 and TRBJ1-2; D gene unclear. This CDR3 comprises 13 residues. The ends were cut back, 0 bases at V and 8 bases at J, with 13 bases in the middle. CDR1 is SQVTM, CDR2 ANQGSEA, per germline. In nucleotides, the CDR3 is TGCAGCGTTGAAGATGCCCTCTCGAGGGGCTACACCTTC. It codes for CSVEDALSRGYTF. The variable domain in full, with the rest retrieved from reference TRBV29-1 and TRBJ1-2, is SAVISQKPSRDICQRGTSLTIQCQVDSQVTMMFWYRQQPGQSLTLIATANQGSEATYESGFVIDKFPISRPNLTFSTLTVSNMSPEDSSIYLCSVEDALSRGYTFGSGTRLTVV.

Concerning this clone itself: A junction boundary mismatches the germline segment, possibly from a read error. The rearrangement uses TRBV7-8 and TRBJ2-1; 10 positions agree with TRBD1. Germline V gene sequence: CDR1 SGHVS, CDR2 FQNEAQ. The length of the CDR3 is 15 residues. In DNA, the CDR3 is TGTGCTAGCAGCTTGGGACAGGGGACCTACAATGAGCAGTTCTTC. Translating it yields CASSLGQGTYNEQFF.